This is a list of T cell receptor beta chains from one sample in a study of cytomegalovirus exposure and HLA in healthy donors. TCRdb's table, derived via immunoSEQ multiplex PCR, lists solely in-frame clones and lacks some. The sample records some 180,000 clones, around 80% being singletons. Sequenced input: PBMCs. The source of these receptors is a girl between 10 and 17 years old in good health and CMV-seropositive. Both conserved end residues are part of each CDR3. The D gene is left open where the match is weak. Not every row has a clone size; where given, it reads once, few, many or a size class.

TGTGCCAGCAGCTTAACGGCGGGGCTAGCCAAAAACATTCAGTACTTC | CASSLTAGLAKNIQYF | TRBJ2-4 | . | TRBV7-3 | . | 16
TGTGCCATCAGTGAGTTTACGGGGGGAGAACAAGAGACCCAGTACTTC | CAISEFTGGEQETQYF | TRBJ2-5 | TRBD2 | TRBV10-3 | . | 16
TGTGCCAGCAGTCGACAGGGGGCTTATGGCTACACCTTC | CASSRQGAYGYTF | TRBJ1-2 | TRBD1 | TRBV27 | . | 13
TGTGCCAGCAGCTTTGGACAGGGGGCGCGTGTTGAGCAGTTCTTC | CASSFGQGARVEQFF | TRBJ2-1 | TRBD1 | TRBV11-3 | . | 15
TGTGCCAGCACCTCCGAGGGGGGGAGAAACGAGCAGTACTTC | CASTSEGGRNEQYF | TRBJ2-7 | . | TRBV27 | . | 14
TGTGCCTGGAGTCGGGACAGAAATCAGCCCCAGCATTTT | CAWSRDRNQPQHF | TRBJ1-5 | TRBD1 | TRBV30 | . | 13
TGCGCCAGCAGCTTGCCCGGGACTAGCGGGAGTTCGGATGAGCAGTTCTTC | CASSLPGTSGSSDEQFF | TRBJ2-1 | TRBD2 | TRBV5-1 | . | 17
TGTGCCAGCTCATCGCAGGGACAGGGGACTAATCAGCCCCAGCATTTT | CASSSQGQGTNQPQHF | TRBJ1-5 | TRBD1 | TRBV18 | . | 16
TGTGCCAGCAGCTTTGGGACAGGGTATTACTACGAGCAGTACTTC | CASSFGTGYYYEQYF | TRBJ2-7 | TRBD1 | TRBV5-4 | . | 15
TGTGCCAGCAGCTTGAGACAGGGCTCTGGAAACACCATATATTTT | CASSLRQGSGNTIYF | TRBJ1-3 | TRBD1 | TRBV5-4 | . | 15
TGCAGCGTGGCTACCGACAAGGGACTCACAGATACGCAGTATTTT | CSVATDKGLTDTQYF | TRBJ2-3 | . | TRBV29-1 | . | 15
TGTGCCAGCAGCTTTATACAGGGGAACACCGGGGAGCTGTTTTTT | CASSFIQGNTGELFF | TRBJ2-2 | . | TRBV7-2 | . | 15
TGTGCAAGTCGCTCAGACAGGGGGGGGACCGGGGAGCTGTTTTTT | CASRSDRGGTGELFF | TRBJ2-2 | . | TRBV12-2 | . | 15
TGTGCCATCAGTGAGTCGCAGGGACAGGGAAGAACAGATACGCAGTATTTT | CAISESQGQGRTDTQYF | TRBJ2-3 | TRBD1 | TRBV10-3 | . | 17
TGTGCCAGCAGTTTTCGGACAGGGGGCGATTATGGCTACACCTTC | CASSFRTGGDYGYTF | TRBJ1-2 | TRBD1 | TRBV28 | . | 15
TGTGCCAGCAGCTTCCCCGGGACTAGCGGGAGGGAGCAGTACTTC | CASSFPGTSGREQYF | TRBJ2-7 | TRBD2 | TRBV4-2 | once | 15
TGTGCCAGCAGCTTTTCCGGGACAGGCGTCCAGCAGTACTTC | CASSFSGTGVQQYF | TRBJ2-7 | TRBD1 | TRBV11-1 | . | 14
TGCGCCAGCAGCCAAGATAGAGTTAGCGGGACATACGAGCAGTACTTC | CASSQDRVSGTYEQYF | TRBJ2-7 | TRBD2 | TRBV4-3 | . | 16
TGTGCCAGCAGCTTAGAAGGGGTCTTAGCCAAAAACATTCAGTACTTC | CASSLEGVLAKNIQYF | TRBJ2-4 | . | TRBV7-9 | . | 16
TGTGCCAGCAGTTACTCCGGGGATCCGGTGGGCCAGCCCCAGCATTTT | CASSYSGDPVGQPQHF | TRBJ1-5 | . | TRBV6-5 | . | 16
TGTGCCAGCAGCCCGAGCCGATTCCAGCCCCAGCATTTT | CASSPSRFQPQHF | TRBJ1-5 | . | TRBV14 | once | 13
TGTGCCAGCAGCACCCGGGGCACCGGGGAGCTGTTTTTT | CASSTRGTGELFF | TRBJ2-2 | . | TRBV7-9 | . | 13
TGTGCCAGCACCAACCGGGACAGGGAGGCCCCGTGGTACACCTTC | CASTNRDREAPWYTF | TRBJ1-2 | TRBD1 | TRBV4-2 | . | 15
TGTGCCAGCAGTTTATCCGGGTTTGCGGACAGGGTGTATGGCTACACCTTC | CASSLSGFADRVYGYTF | TRBJ1-2 | TRBD1 | TRBV27 | . | 17
TGTGCCAGCAGCTTGTACTTATCGTACGAGCAGTACTTC | CASSLYLSYEQYF | TRBJ2-7 | . | TRBV5-6 | . | 13
TGCGCCAGCAGCCCGACGGTGACGGGAAACATTCAGTACTTC | CASSPTVTGNIQYF | TRBJ2-4 | . | TRBV5-1 | . | 14
TGCAGCGCTGGCCGGGGCACAGGGGATTACGAGCAGTACTTC | CSAGRGTGDYEQYF | TRBJ2-7 | TRBD1 | TRBV29-1 | . | 14
TGTGCCAGCAGCTTAGGAGTCGCCATATATTTT | CASSLGVAIYF | TRBJ1-3 | . | TRBV7-9 | . | 11
TGTGCCAGCAGCTTAAACTATGAGCAGTTCTTC | CASSLNYEQFF | TRBJ2-1 | . | TRBV7-9 | few | 11
TGCGGGAGGGATGGCTACACCTTC | CGRDGYTF | TRBJ1-2 | . | TRBV20-1 | . | 8
TGTGCCAGCACCCGGCCTCCGGAGGCCCAGCATTTT | CASTRPPEAQHF | TRBJ1-5 | . | TRBV6-1 | . | 12
TGCGCCAGCAGCAGGAGCGGGAGCGTGGAGACCCAGTACTTC | CASSRSGSVETQYF | TRBJ2-5 | TRBD2 | TRBV5-1 | . | 14
TGTGCCAGCAGCTTAAAAGCGGTCCGTACTTTCTACTCCTACAATGAGCAGTTCTTC | CASSLKAVRTFYSYNEQFF | TRBJ2-1 | . | TRBV7-9 | . | 19
TGTGCCAGCAGCCCTTCGGGACTAGCCGTAGAGACCCAGTACTTC | CASSPSGLAVETQYF | TRBJ2-5 | TRBD2 | TRBV11-2 | once | 15
TGCGCCAGCAGTACGGGACTAGCAAGGGAGACCCAGTACTTC | CASSTGLARETQYF | TRBJ2-5 | TRBD2 | TRBV10-1 | . | 14
TGCGCCACCCGGACTAGCGGGAGAGCTGATACGCAGTATTTT | CATRTSGRADTQYF | TRBJ2-3 | TRBD2 | TRBV10-2 | . | 14
TGCAGCGTTGGATACCCTGCGGGAGGGCTTGGTGGCCGGACCGGGGAGCTGTTTTTT | CSVGYPAGGLGGRTGELFF | TRBJ2-2 | TRBD2 | TRBV29-1 | once | 19
TGCGCCAGCAGAACGGGAGCGGGCACAGATACGCAGTATTTT | CASRTGAGTDTQYF | TRBJ2-3 | . | TRBV5-1 | . | 14
TGTGCCAGTGGGGGGAGGGGCGTCAGTAGCAATCAGCCCCAGCATTTT | CASGGRGVSSNQPQHF | TRBJ1-5 | . | TRBV19 | . | 16
TGTGCCATCAGTGATTTTTCGACTTTGAACACTGAAGCTTTCTTT | CAISDFSTLNTEAFF | TRBJ1-1 | . | TRBV10-3 | . | 15
TGCAGCGTGGCGGGACAGGCCAGCTCCTACGAGCAGTACTTC | CSVAGQASSYEQYF | TRBJ2-7 | TRBD1 | TRBV29-1 | . | 14
TGTGCCAGCAGTTTATTTTCGGCGGGAGAGGGGGATGAGCAGTTCTTC | CASSLFSAGEGDEQFF | TRBJ2-1 | . | TRBV27 | . | 16
TGTGCCAGCAGTCTAGACTACTATGAGCAGTTCTTC | CASSLDYYEQFF | TRBJ2-1 | . | TRBV2 | . | 12